This is a list of T cell receptor beta chains from one sample in a study of shared clonotypes between healthy human individuals. The assay was immunoSEQ multiplex PCR, and TCRdb's table has in-frame clones only and misses some. This table has fewer than 850,000 clones, around 96% appearing once. The sequenced sample consisted of naive CD8+ T cells sorted from blood. The receptors come from a man aged 25 to 40 in good health. Each CDR3 is given with its conserved first and last residue. D genes are given only for firm matches. Only part of the rows carry a size: once, few, many, or a class if the clone is expanded.

D,J,V,size,DNA,CDR3
TRBD1,TRBJ1-5,TRBV27,.,TGTGCCAGCAGCCCGGGACAGCCCCCTTATAGCAATCAGCCCCAGCATTTT,CASSPGQPPYSNQPQHF
.,TRBJ2-2,TRBV30,.,TGTGCCTGGAGTGTATTAATTAACACCGGGGAGCTGTTTTTT,CAWSVLINTGELFF
TRBD2,TRBJ2-1,TRBV5-5,.,TGTGCCAGCAGCTCGACTAGCGGGAGGGCCAATGAGCAGTTCTTC,CASSSTSGRANEQFF
TRBD2,TRBJ2-1,TRBV6-4,.,TGTGCCAGCAGTGACCCAACTGGGGAGGGGAACAATGAGCAGTTCTTC,CASSDPTGEGNNEQFF
.,TRBJ2-1,TRBV4-1,.,TGCGCCAGCAGCCCCTTCGGGGCCAGGGGAAGATACAATGAGCAGTTCTTC,CASSPFGARGRYNEQFF
.,TRBJ2-5,TRBV25-1,.,TGTGCCAGCAGTGACCTACAAGAGACCCAGTACTTC,CASSDLQETQYF
.,TRBJ1-3,TRBV7-9,.,TGTGCCAGCACAAAGGGCGCCCTCTCTGGAAACACCATATATTTT,CASTKGALSGNTIYF
TRBD2,TRBJ2-1,TRBV7-6,once,TGTGCCAGCAGCTTAGACAGGACTAGCGCCTACAATGAGCAGTTCTTC,CASSLDRTSAYNEQFF
.,TRBJ2-7,TRBV4-1,.,TGCGCCAGCAGCCCGGGGGCCCTTTTCGCAGGGGGCTCCTACGAGCAGTACTTC,CASSPGALFAGGSYEQYF
.,TRBJ2-1,TRBV2,.,TGTGCCAGCAGTGATGCTTGGGATGAGCAGTTCTTC,CASSDAWDEQFF
TRBD2,TRBJ2-1,TRBV9,.,TGTGCCAGCAGCGCTAGCGGAGGCTACAATGAGCAGTTCTTC,CASSASGGYNEQFF
.,TRBJ2-3,TRBV1,.,TGCACCAGCAGACTTACTAGCGGAGTCACAGATACGCAGTATTTT,CTSRLTSGVTDTQYF
TRBD2,TRBJ2-5,TRBV7-8,.,TGTGCCAGCAGCTTCCGGTCCGGGACTACAGAGACCCAGTACTTC,CASSFRSGTTETQYF
TRBD1,TRBJ1-1,TRBV7-6,.,TGTGCCAGCAGCCAAAAGGGACAGGGGGTAGAGAACACTGAAGCTTTCTTT,CASSQKGQGVENTEAFF
.,TRBJ1-1,TRBV7-6,.,TGTGCCAGCAGCTTAGCTGGGGGGAACACTGAAGCTTTCTTT,CASSLAGGNTEAFF
.,TRBJ2-3,TRBV6-6,.,TGTGCCGTGGGAGAGATTGTAGATACGCAGTATTTT,CAVGEIVDTQYF
.,TRBJ2-1,TRBV11-2,.,TGTGCCAGCAGCTTAGTGGATGAGCAGTTCTTC,CASSLVDEQFF
TRBD1,TRBJ1-5,TRBV5-6,.,TGTGCCAGCAGCAGCAGGACAGGGCCTCAGCGCAATCAGCCCCAGCATTTT,CASSSRTGPQRNQPQHF
TRBD2,TRBJ2-1,TRBV7-9,.,TGTGCCAGCAGCTTAGTAGCGGGAGCCTACAATGAGCAGTTCTTC,CASSLVAGAYNEQFF
.,TRBJ2-7,TRBV2,once,TGTGCCAGCAGTGATTCGGGAGAGTCCATCCACGAGCAGTACTTC,CASSDSGESIHEQYF
TRBD1,TRBJ2-2,TRBV7-9,.,TGTGCCAGCAGGCTACCCGGGACAGCGAACACCGGGGAGCTGTTTTTT,CASRLPGTANTGELFF
TRBD2,TRBJ2-1,TRBV11-2,.,TGTGCCAGCAGCTCGGGACTAGCGGGATGGGATGAGCAGTTCTTC,CASSSGLAGWDEQFF
TRBD2,TRBJ2-3,TRBV4-1,.,TGCGCCAGCAGCCAAGCTTGGACTAGCGGCACAGATACGCAGTATTTT,CASSQAWTSGTDTQYF
.,TRBJ1-5,TRBV27,.,TGTGCCACCTGGATTCAGCCCCAGCATTTT,CATWIQPQHF
TRBD1,TRBJ2-1,TRBV5-1,.,TGCGCCAGCAGTCTAACAGGGGGCCTCTACAATGAGCAGTTCTTC,CASSLTGGLYNEQFF
.,TRBJ2-7,TRBV6-5,.,TGTGCCAGCAGCCCGCTTGAGCCCAACGAGCAGTACTTC,CASSPLEPNEQYF
.,TRBJ2-7,TRBV7-3,.,TGTGCCAGCAGCCCCTCCCAGGGTAGCTCCTACGAGCAGTACTTC,CASSPSQGSSYEQYF
.,TRBJ1-2,TRBV5-1,.,TGCGCCAGCAGCTTTGAGGGAGAGGTTTGGTACACCTTC,CASSFEGEVWYTF
TRBD2,TRBJ2-2,TRBV19,.,TGTGCCAGTAGTATCCCGTTCCCGACTAGCGGGAGGGCTGGGGAGCTGTTTTTT,CASSIPFPTSGRAGELFF
.,TRBJ2-1,TRBV11-1,.,TGTGCCAGCAGCCCGGGGGCTAGCGACAATGAGCAGTTCTTC,CASSPGASDNEQFF
TRBD2,TRBJ2-7,TRBV19,once,TGTGCCAGTAGTGACCGGGCCACCCCGGGACTAGCGGACTACGAGCAGTACTTC,CASSDRATPGLADYEQYF
.,TRBJ2-1,TRBV9,.,TGTGCCAGCAGCGTAGGCGCCCTAACCTACAATGAGCAGTTCTTC,CASSVGALTYNEQFF
.,TRBJ1-5,TRBV28,.,TGTGCCAGTTATGGTATTATCGATAGCAATCAGCCCCAGCATTTT,CASYGIIDSNQPQHF
.,TRBJ2-5,TRBV5-6,.,TGTGCCAGCAGCTTGGCCTTGGAGACCCAGTACTTC,CASSLALETQYF
.,TRBJ1-1,TRBV7-2,.,TGTGCCAGCAGCTACAGGAACACTGAAGCTTTCTTT,CASSYRNTEAFF
.,TRBJ2-2,TRBV29-1,.,TGCAGCGTCCAGAGGGACCCGAACACCGGGGAGCTGTTTTTT,CSVQRDPNTGELFF
.,TRBJ2-2,TRBV27,.,TGTGCCAGCAGTTTTATTACCCCCGGGGAGCTGTTTTTT,CASSFITPGELFF
TRBD2,TRBJ2-1,TRBV5-1,.,TGCGCCAGCAGCTTTGGGCGGGAGTACCTTTTTGAGCAGTTCTTC,CASSFGREYLFEQFF
TRBD1,TRBJ2-1,TRBV25-1,.,TGTGCCAGCAGTGAGGGTACCGGGACAGAGTACAATGAGCAGTTCTTC,CASSEGTGTEYNEQFF
.,TRBJ1-2,TRBV11-2,.,TGTGCCAGCAGCTTGACTCAAGTATATGGCTACACCTTC,CASSLTQVYGYTF
.,TRBJ1-4,TRBV7-8,.,TGTGCCAGCAGCCCTTGGCCGGGGCGCGCTGAAAAACTGTTTTTT,CASSPWPGRAEKLFF
.,TRBJ1-5,TRBV5-1,.,TGCGCCAGCAGCCCGGTTGGGGGCGAGGACCAGCATTTT,CASSPVGGEDQHF
.,TRBJ2-7,TRBV5-1,.,TGCGCCAGCAGCTTGGTTCAGGGTATAGAATACGAGCAGTACTTC,CASSLVQGIEYEQYF
.,TRBJ2-7,TRBV4-1,.,TGCGCCAGCAGCCAATCGGGATACGCCTACGAGCAGTACTTC,CASSQSGYAYEQYF
.,TRBJ2-1,TRBV29-1,.,TGCAGCGTTGGGGGGGACAGCTCCTACAATGAGCAGTTCTTC,CSVGGDSSYNEQFF
.,TRBJ2-1,TRBV5-1,.,TGCGCCAGCTCTCTGGAGGGGGCTATCCAATTCTCCTACAATGAGCAGTTCTTC,CASSLEGAIQFSYNEQFF
.,TRBJ1-5,TRBV6-6,.,TGTGCCAGCAGCTCGAGGGGGAAGGGTCAGCCCCAGCATTTT,CASSSRGKGQPQHF
.,TRBJ1-1,TRBV6-4,.,TGTGCCAGCAGTGTGACTTCGTCTGAGGGAAAGAACACTGAAGCTTTCTTT,CASSVTSSEGKNTEAFF
.,TRBJ2-1,TRBV7-9,.,TGTGCCAGCAGCTCTCCGACAGGCAATGAGCAGTTCTTC,CASSSPTGNEQFF
TRBD1,TRBJ2-7,TRBV2,.,TGTGCCAGCAGACCAGGGGGTGTAAGCTCCTACGAGCAGTACTTC,CASRPGGVSSYEQYF